Listed here are 8 T cell receptor beta chains from one sample, sequenced in a study of graft-versus-host responses after intestinal transplantation. Using immunoSEQ multiplex PCR, the repertoire was profiled, and TCRdb retains in-frame clones only, with some absent. The profile shows 95,000 to 110,000 clones, roughly 87% of them singletons. These receptors have no known antigen. Specimen: unstimulated CD4+ T cells sorted from spleen or lymph node cells, collected before transplant. These receptor sequences come from a human donor who was the organ donor for an intestinal transplant.

The chain couples TRBV6-6 to TRBJ2-7, with D perhaps TRBD1 (5 bases). CDR3 length: 14 amino acids. V was pared by 0 bases and J by 0 bases, with 6 bases between. Germline V CDR1 and CDR2: MNHNY, SVGAGI (reference sequence). The CDR3, as DNA: TGTGCCAGCAGTTACTCGGACAACTCCTACGAGCAGTACTTC. This encodes CASSYSDNSYEQYF.

This clone was observed once. The rearrangement joins TRBV6-5 to TRBJ2-5, with 7 nucleotides matching TRBD1. V dropped 0 bases and J dropped 2; count of bases not matched to a gene: 3. Germline V gene data show CDR1 as MNHEY and CDR2 as SVGAGI. The CDR3 has 15 residues. The CDR3 sequence: CASSYSTGRQETQYF. The CDR3 DNA follows: TGTGCCAGCAGTTACTCGACAGGGCGGCAAGAGACCCAGTACTTC.

This chain connects TRBV6-5 to TRBJ2-7; 7 positions agree with TRBD2. Germline CDR1 reads MNHEY; CDR2 reads SVGAGI. V was pared by 5 bases and J by 0 bases, with 7 bases of the junction left unmatched. This CDR3 is 15 amino acids long. The CDR3 nucleotides read TGTGCCAGCAGTCCCCGGACGGGGGGCTCCTACGAGCAGTACTTC. Protein sequence: CASSPRTGGSYEQYF.

In this sample, this clone turned up a few times. This chain joins TRBV4-1 and TRBJ2-5, with 8 bases fitting TRBD2. There are 16 residues in the CDR3. J was trimmed by 3 bases and V by 1 base; bases with no gene match: 7. CDR1 and CDR2 from the germline V gene are MGHRA and YSYEKL. CDR3 residues: CASSQVLAVRKETQYF. The CDR3 coding sequence is TGCGCCAGCAGCCAAGTACTAGCGGTGAGAAAAGAGACCCAGTACTTC.

This chain uses TRBV5-6 with TRBJ1-2; D unresolved. Germline V gives CDR1 SGHDT, CDR2 YYEEEE. Trimming pared 4 bases from V and 8 bases from J, leaving 18 bases between. The CDR3 is made up of 14 amino acids. The CDR3 protein is CASSAQRIQMGYTF. For the CDR3, the DNA is TGTGCCAGCAGCGCACAAAGGATACAGATGGGCTACACCTTC.

The V call is TRBV7-7, the J call TRBJ2-5; 8 bases align to TRBD2. CDR1 and CDR2 from the germline V gene are SSHAT and FNYEAQ (reference sequence). After removal of 8 bases from V and 4 bases from J, the junction contained 0 bases not matched to a gene. The CDR3 spans 11 residues. The CDR3 DNA reads TGTGCCAGCGCGGGGGGAGAGACCCAGTACTTC. Residues: CASAGGETQYF.

The chain uses TRBV13 and TRBJ1-1, with D maybe TRBD1 (6 bases). Between the trimmed V and J ends, which lost 4 bases and 2 bases, there was a span of 20 bases. Germline V CDR1 and CDR2: PRHDT, FYEKMQ (reference sequence). This CDR3 is 17 amino acids long. CDR3 in amino acids: CASSSLTELQGNTEAFF. Here the CDR3 DNA reads TGTGCCAGCAGCTCACTCACCGAACTACAGGGAAACACTGAAGCTTTCTTT.

V usage is TRBV4-2 and J usage is TRBJ2-2; 7 bases align to TRBD2. This CDR3 has 16 amino acids. Per germline, CDR1 LGHNA and CDR2 YNFKEQ. The V gene end was trimmed by 0 bases and the J gene end by 3 bases; junction bases not matched to a gene: 4. Here the CDR3 reads CASSQEVTSHTGELFF. The CDR3 DNA reads as TGTGCCAGCAGCCAAGAAGTGACTAGCCACACCGGGGAGCTGTTTTTT.